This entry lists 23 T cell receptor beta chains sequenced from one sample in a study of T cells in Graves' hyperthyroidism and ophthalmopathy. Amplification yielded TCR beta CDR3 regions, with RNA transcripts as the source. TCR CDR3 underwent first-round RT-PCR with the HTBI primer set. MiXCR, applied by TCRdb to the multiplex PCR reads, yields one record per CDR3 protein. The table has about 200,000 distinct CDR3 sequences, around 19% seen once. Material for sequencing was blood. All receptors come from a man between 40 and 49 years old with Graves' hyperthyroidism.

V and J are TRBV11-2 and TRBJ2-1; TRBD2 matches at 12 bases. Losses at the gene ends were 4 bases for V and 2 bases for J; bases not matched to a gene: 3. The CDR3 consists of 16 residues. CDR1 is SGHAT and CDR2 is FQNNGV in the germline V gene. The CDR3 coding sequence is TGTGCCAGCAGCTCTAGACTAGCGGGGGCCTACAATGAGCAGTTCTTC. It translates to CASSSRLAGAYNEQFF.

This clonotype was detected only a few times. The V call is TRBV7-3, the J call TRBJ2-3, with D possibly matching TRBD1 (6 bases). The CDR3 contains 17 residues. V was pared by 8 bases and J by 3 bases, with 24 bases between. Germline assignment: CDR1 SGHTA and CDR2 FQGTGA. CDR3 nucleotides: TGTGCCAGCTCACCTTCCGGACAGTTTCTAGCAACAGATACGCAGTATTTT. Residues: CASSPSGQFLATDTQYF.

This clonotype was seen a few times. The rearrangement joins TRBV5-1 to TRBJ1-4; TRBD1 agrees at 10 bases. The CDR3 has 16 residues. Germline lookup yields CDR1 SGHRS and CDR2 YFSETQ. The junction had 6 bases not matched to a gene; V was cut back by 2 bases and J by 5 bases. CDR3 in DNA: TGCGCCAGCAGCTTAACCGGGACAGGGGCAAATGAAAAACTGTTTTTT. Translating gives CASSLTGTGANEKLFF. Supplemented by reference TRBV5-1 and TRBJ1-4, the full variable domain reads KAGVTQTPRYLIKTRGQQVTLSCSPISGHRSVSWYQQTPGQGLQFLFEYFSETQRNKGNFPGRFSGRQFSNSRSEMNVSTLELGDSALYLCASSLTGTGANEKLFFGSGTQLSVL.

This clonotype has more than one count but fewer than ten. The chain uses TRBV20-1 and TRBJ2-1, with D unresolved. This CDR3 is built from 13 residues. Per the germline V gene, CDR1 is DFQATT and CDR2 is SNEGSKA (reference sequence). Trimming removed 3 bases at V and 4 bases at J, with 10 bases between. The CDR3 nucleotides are TGCAGTGCTAGGAGCAGGCTTTACAATGAGCAGTTCTTC. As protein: CSARSRLYNEQFF.

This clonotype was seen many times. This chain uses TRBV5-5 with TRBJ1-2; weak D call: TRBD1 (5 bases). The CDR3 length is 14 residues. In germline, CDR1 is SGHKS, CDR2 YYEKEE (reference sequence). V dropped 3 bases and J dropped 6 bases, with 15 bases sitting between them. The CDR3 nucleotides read TGTGCCAGCAGCTGGGACCCGGTGGCCAATGGCTACACCTTC. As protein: CASSWDPVANGYTF.

CDR3 residues: CASSQVGTGTYEQYF. DNA for the CDR3: TGCGCCAGCAGCCAAGTAGGGACAGGGACCTACGAGCAGTACTTC. The chain combines TRBV4-3 with TRBJ2-7; 9 positions agree with TRBD1. This CDR3 has 15 residues. Germline CDR1 reads LGHNA; CDR2 reads YSLEER. V lost 1 base and J lost 2; bases outside the gene matches: 3.

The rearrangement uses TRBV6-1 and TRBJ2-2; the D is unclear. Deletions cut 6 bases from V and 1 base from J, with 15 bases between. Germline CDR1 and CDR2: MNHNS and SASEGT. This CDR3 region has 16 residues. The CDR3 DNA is TGTGCCAGCAGAGGCCGGATCGGGCAGAACACCGGGGAGCTGTTTTTT. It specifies CASRGRIGQNTGELFF.

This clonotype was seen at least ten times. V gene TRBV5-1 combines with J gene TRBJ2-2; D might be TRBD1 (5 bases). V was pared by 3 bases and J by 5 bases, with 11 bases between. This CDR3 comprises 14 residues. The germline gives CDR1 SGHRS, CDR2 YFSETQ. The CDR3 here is CASSSAGLTGELFF. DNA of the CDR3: TGCGCCAGCAGCTCGGCAGGGTTGACCGGGGAGCTGTTTTTT.

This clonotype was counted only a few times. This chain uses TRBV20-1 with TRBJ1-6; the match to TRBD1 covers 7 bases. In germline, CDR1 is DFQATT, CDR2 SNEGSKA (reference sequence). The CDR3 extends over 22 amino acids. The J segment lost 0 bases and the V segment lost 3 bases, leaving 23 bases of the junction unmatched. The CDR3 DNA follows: TGCAGTGCTAGCGCTCGAAAGGGACAGATCACCACCCAGAGCTCCTATAATTCACCCCTCCACTTT. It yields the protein CSASARKGQITTQSSYNSPLHF.

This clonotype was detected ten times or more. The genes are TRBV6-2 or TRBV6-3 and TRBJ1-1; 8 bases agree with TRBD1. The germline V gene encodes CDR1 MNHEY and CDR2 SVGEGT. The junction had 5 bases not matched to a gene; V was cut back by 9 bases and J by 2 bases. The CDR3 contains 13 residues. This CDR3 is CASSGQGNTEAFF. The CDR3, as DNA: TGTGCCAGTTCCGGACAGGGAAACACTGAAGCTTTCTTT.

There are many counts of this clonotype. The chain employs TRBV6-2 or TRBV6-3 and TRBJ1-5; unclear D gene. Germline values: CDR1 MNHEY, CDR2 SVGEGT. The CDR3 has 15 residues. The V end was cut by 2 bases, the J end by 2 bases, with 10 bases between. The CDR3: CASSYIPGGNQPQHF. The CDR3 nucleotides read TGTGCCAGCAGTTACATCCCCGGGGGCAATCAGCCCCAGCATTTT.

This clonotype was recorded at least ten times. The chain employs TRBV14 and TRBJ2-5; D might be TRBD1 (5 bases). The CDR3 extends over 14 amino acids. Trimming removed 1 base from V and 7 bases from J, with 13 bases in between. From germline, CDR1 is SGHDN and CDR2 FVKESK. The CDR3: CASSQGGRGSTQYF. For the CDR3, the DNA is TGTGCCAGCAGCCAAGGAGGAAGGGGTTCGACCCAGTACTTC. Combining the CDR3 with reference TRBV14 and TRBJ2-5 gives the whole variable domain EAGVTQFPSHSVIEKGQTVTLRCDPISGHDNLYWYRRVMGKEIKFLLHFVKESKQDESGMPNNRFLAERTGGTYSTLKVQPAELEDSGVYFCASSQGGRGSTQYFGPGTRLLVL.

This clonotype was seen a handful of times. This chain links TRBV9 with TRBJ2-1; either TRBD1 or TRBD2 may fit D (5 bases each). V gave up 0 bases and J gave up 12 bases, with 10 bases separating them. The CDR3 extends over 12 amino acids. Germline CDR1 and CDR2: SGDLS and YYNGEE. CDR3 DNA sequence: TGTGCCAGCAGCGTAGAAGGGGACCCGCAGTTCTTC. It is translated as CASSVEGDPQFF.

CDR3 nucleotide sequence: TGTGCCACCAGTGATGCAACCGGGACAGGCGCAGATACGCAGTATTTT. It translates to CATSDATGTGADTQYF. The rearrangement uses TRBV24-1 and TRBJ2-3, with 8 bases aligning to TRBD1. After removal of 3 bases from V and 4 bases from J, the junction contained 8 bases not matched to a gene. This CDR3 comprises 16 residues. CDR1 and CDR2 (germline): KGHDR, SFDVKD.

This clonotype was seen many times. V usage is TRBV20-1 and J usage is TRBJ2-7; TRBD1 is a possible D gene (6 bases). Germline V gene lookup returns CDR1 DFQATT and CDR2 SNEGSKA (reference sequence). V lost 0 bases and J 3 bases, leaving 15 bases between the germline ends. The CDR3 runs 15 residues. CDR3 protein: CSARDRRDTYYEQYF. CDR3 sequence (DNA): TGCAGTGCTAGAGATCGACGGGACACCTACTACGAGCAGTACTTC.

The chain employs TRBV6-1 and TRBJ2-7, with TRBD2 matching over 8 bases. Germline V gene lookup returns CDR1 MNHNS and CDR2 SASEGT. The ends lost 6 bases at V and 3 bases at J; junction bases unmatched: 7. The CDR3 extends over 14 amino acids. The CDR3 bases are TGTGCCAGCAGCCGAGGACTAGCTCGCTACGAGCAGTACTTC. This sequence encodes CASSRGLARYEQYF.

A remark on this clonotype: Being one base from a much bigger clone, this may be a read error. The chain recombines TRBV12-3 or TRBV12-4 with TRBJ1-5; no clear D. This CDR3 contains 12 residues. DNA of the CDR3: TGTGCCGGCAGAAAACAAGATCAGCCCCAGCATTTT. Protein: CAGRKQDQPQHF.

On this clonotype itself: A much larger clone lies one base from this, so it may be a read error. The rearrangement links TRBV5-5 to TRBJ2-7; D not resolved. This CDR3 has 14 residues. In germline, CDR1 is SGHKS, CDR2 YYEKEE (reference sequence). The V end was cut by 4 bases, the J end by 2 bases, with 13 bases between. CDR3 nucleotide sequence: TGTGCCAGCAGCGTTTTGGCAGAGACCTACGAGCAGTACTTC. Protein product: CASSVLAETYEQYF. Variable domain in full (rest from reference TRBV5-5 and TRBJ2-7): DAGVTQSPTHLIKTRGQQVTLRCSPISGHKSVSWYQQVLGQGPQFIFQYYEKEERGRGNFPDRFSARQFPNYSSELNVNALLLGDSALYLCASSVLAETYEQYFGPGTRLTVT.

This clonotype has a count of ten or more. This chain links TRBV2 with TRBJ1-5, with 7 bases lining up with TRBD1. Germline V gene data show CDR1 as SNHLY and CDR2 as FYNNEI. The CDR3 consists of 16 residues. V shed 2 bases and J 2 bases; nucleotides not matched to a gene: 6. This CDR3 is CASSELTGQRNQPQHF. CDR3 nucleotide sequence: TGTGCCAGCAGTGAATTGACGGGACAGCGCAATCAGCCCCAGCATTTT.

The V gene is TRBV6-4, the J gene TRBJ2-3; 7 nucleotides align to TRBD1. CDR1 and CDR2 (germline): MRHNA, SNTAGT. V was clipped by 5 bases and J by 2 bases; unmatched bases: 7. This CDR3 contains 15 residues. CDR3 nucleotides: TGTGCCAGCAGTCCGGACAGGCAGTCCACAGATACGCAGTATTTT. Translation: CASSPDRQSTDTQYF.

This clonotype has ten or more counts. Here the CDR3 reads CASSVMGGDNQPQHF. CDR3 DNA: TGTGCCAGCAGTGTTATGGGAGGGGACAATCAGCCCCAGCATTTT. The rearrangement joins TRBV2 to TRBJ1-5, with D maybe TRBD1 (5 bases). In germline, CDR1 is SNHLY, CDR2 FYNNEI. The V gene lost 4 bases and the J gene lost 3 bases, with 13 bases spanning the gap. CDR3 size: 15 residues.

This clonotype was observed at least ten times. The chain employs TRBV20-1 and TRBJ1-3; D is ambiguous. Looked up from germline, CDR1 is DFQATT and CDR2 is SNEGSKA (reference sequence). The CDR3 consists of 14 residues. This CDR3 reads CSSRGRSSGNTIYF. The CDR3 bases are TGCAGCAGCCGCGGCCGAAGCTCTGGAAACACCATATATTTT.

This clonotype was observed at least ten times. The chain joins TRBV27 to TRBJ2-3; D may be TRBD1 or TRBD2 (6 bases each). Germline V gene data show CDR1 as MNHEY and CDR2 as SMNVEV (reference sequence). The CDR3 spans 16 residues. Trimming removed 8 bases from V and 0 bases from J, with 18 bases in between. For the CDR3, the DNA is TGTGCCAGCCGCCGGGGTTGGGGGGCCAGCACAGATACGCAGTATTTT. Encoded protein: CASRRGWGASTDTQYF.